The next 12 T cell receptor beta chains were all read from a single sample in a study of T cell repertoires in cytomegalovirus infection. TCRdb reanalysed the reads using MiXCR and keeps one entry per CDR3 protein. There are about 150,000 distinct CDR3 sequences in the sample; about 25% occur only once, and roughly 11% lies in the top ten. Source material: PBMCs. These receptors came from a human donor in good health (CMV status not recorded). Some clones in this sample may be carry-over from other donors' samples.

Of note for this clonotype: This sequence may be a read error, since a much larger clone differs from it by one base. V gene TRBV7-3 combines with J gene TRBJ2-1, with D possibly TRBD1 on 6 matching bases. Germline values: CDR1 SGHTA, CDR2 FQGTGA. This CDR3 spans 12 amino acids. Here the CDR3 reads CASSSGADEQLF. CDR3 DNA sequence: TGTGCCAGCAGCTCAGGGGCGGATGAGCAGTTATTC.

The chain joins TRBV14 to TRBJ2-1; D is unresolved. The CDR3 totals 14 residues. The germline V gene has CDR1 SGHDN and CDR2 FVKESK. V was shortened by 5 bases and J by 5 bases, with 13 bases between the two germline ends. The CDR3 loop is CASSSISSNNEQFF. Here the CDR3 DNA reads TGTGCCAGCAGCTCCATATCGTCAAACAATGAGCAGTTCTTC.

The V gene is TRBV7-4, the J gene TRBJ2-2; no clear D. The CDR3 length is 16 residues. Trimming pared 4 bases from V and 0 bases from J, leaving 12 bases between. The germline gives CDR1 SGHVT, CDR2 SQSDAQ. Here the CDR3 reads CASSSRRGANTGELFF. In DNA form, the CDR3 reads TGTGCCAGCAGCTCCCGAAGAGGCGCGAACACCGGGGAGCTGTTTTTT.

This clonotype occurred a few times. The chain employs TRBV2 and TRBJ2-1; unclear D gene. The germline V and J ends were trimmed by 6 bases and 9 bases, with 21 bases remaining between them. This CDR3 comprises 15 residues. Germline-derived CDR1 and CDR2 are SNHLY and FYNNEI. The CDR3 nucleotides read TGTGCCAGCAGCCATCAGGAGTCGGGTGTAGCTGAGCAGTTCTTC. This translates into CASSHQESGVAEQFF.

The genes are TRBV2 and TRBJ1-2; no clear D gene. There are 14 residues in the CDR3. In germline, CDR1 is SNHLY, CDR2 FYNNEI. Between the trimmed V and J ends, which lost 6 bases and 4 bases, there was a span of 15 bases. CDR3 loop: CASRHPRRSYGYTF. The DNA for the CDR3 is TGTGCCAGCAGGCATCCTCGCCGGAGCTATGGCTACACCTTC.

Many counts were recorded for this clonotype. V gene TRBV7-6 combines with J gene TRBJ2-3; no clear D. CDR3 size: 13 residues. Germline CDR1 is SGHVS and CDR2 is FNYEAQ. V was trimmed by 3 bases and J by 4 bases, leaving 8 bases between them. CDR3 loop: CASSFVGADTQYF. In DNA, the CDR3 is TGTGCCAGCAGCTTTGTGGGTGCAGATACGCAGTATTTT.

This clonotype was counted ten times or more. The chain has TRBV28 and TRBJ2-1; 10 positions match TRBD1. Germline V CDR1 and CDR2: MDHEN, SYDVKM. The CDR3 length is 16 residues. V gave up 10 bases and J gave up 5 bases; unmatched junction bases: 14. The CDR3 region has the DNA TGTGCCACCAGAGGGTCCGGGACAGGGGACAACAATGAGCAGTTCTTC. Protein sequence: CATRGSGTGDNNEQFF. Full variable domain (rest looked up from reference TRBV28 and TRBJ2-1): DVKVTQSSRYLVKRTGEKVFLECVQDMDHENMFWYRQDPGLGLRLIYFSYDVKMKEKGDIPEGYSVSREKKERFSLILESASTNQTSMYLCATRGSGTGDNNEQFFGPGTRLTVL.

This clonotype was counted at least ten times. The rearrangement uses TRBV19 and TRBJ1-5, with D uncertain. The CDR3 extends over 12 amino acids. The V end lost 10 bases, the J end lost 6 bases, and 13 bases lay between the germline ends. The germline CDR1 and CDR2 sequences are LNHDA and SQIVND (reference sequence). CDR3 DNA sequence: TGTGCCACAGGCCTCGGAGGTCAGCCCCAGCATTTT. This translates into CATGLGGQPQHF.

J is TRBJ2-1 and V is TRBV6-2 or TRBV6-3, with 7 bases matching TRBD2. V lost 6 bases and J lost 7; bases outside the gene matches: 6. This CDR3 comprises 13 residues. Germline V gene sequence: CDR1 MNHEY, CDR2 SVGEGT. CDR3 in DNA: TGTGCCAGCAGCCTGACTAGCCGGAATGAGCAGTTCTTC. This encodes CASSLTSRNEQFF.

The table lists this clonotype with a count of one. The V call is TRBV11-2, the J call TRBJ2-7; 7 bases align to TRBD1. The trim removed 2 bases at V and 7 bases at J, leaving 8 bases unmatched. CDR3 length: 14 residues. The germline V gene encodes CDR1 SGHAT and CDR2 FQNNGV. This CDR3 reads CASSLRTGALEQYF. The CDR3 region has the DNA TGTGCCAGCAGCTTAAGGACAGGCGCCCTGGAGCAGTACTTC.

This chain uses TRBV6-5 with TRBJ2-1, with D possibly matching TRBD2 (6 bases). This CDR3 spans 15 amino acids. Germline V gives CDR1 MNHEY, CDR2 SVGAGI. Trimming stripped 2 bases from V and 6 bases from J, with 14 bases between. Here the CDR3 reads CASSYLPGASNEQFF. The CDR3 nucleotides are TGTGCCAGCAGTTACCTTCCGGGAGCTAGCAATGAGCAGTTCTTC.

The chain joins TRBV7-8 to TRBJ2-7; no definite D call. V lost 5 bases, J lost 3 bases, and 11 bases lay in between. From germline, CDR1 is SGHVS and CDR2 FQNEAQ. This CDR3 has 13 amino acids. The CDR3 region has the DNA TGTGCCAGCAGCCCTACAGTCGTCTACGAGCAGTACTTC. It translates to CASSPTVVYEQYF.